This TCR beta chain was recorded in a study of T-cell memory formation after mild COVID-19. Whole-study results and caveats: While clones contracting from day 15 to 85 were balanced between CD4 and CD8, later expanders leaned CD4+. Contracting CD4+ clones sat mainly in CM and EM; CD8+ in EMRA.

Barcoded TCR alpha and TCR beta cDNA libraries with UMIs came from 5'RACE using constant-segment primers. MiXCR was run by TCRdb on the 5' RACE reads, yielding one entry per CDR3 protein. In the table there are 150,000 or so distinct CDR3 sequences, more than 9% of which are singletons. Concerning this clonotype itself: Its antigen is not known.

Trimming took off 3 bases at V and 7 bases at J, with 12 bases between the two ends. CDR3 length: 13 amino acids. The V call is TRBV12-3 or TRBV12-4, the J call TRBJ1-1; D gene uncertain. The clonotype comes from a man aged 18 to 30 who had mild COVID-19 (a few samples of this study predate the infection). Cell type and time point are not known. Sequencing used PBMCs or a T cell subset sorted from them (not recorded which). DNA of the CDR3: TGTGCCAGCAGTTTGAGGGAAGGCAGTGAAGCTTTCTTT. This encodes CASSLREGSEAFF.